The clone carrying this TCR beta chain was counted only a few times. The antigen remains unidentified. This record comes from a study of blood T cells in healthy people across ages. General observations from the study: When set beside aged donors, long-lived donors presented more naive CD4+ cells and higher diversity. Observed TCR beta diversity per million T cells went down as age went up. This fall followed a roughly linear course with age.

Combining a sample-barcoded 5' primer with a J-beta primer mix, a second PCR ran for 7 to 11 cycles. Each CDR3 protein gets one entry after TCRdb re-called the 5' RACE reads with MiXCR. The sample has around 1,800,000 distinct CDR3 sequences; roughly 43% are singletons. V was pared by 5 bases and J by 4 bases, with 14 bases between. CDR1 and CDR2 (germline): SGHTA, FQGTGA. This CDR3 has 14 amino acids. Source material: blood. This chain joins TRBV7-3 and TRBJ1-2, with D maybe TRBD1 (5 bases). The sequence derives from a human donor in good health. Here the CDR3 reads CASSPAGDSYGYTF. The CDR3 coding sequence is TGTGCCAGCAGCCCGGCAGGAGACAGCTATGGCTACACCTTC.